A selection of T cell receptor beta chains follows, all from one sample in a study of T-cell memory formation after mild COVID-19. TCRdb redid the calling of the 5' RACE reads with MiXCR, one entry per CDR3 protein. The table includes roughly 510,000 distinct CDR3 sequences, roughly a sixth detected once. Sequencing used PBMCs or a T cell subset sorted from them (not recorded which). Source of these receptors: an adult woman who had mild COVID-19 (a few samples of this study predate the infection). Cell type and time point are not known. Both conserved end residues are part of each CDR3. The D gene is left open where the match is weak. Clone size is shown for a subset of rows, as once, few, many or a class of expanded clone.

v_gene	j_gene	abundance	d_gene	CDR3aa	CDR3nt
TRBV14	TRBJ2-5	NA	NA	CASSQDQYRVQETQYF	TGTGCCAGCAGCCAAGATCAGTACAGGGTCCAAGAGACCCAGTACTTC
TRBV19	TRBJ2-5	few	TRBD2	CASQAGETQYF	TGTGCCAGCCAAGCGGGGGAGACCCAGTACTTC
TRBV7-9	TRBJ2-1	few	TRBD2	CASRPVAGGTYNEQFF	TGTGCCAGCAGACCCGTGGCGGGAGGAACCTACAATGAGCAGTTCTTC
TRBV3-1	TRBJ2-6	NA	TRBD1	CASSLGMTGGAGGANVLTF	TGTGCCAGCAGCCTCGGAATGACAGGGGGCGCTGGGGGGGCCAACGTCCTGACTTTC
TRBV6-6	TRBJ2-7	NA	NA	CASQGNTYEQYF	TGTGCCAGCCAAGGTAACACCTACGAGCAGTACTTC
TRBV11-2	TRBJ2-7	NA	NA	CASSLEGTDSYEQYF	TGTGCCAGCAGCTTAGAAGGGACGGATTCCTACGAGCAGTACTTC
TRBV12-3/TRBV12-4	TRBJ1-2	few	NA	CASSLPGHGYTF	TGTGCCAGCAGTTTACCGGGGCACGGCTACACCTTC
TRBV2	TRBJ1-2	many	NA	CASSEALQGRGYTF	TGTGCCAGCAGTGAAGCGCTTCAGGGACGGGGCTACACCTTC
TRBV4-3	TRBJ2-1	NA	TRBD2	CASSQREGGSSYNEQFF	TGCGCCAGCAGCCAACGAGAGGGCGGGAGCTCCTACAATGAGCAGTTCTTC
TRBV12-3/TRBV12-4	TRBJ1-1	few	NA	CASTPQGGRNTEAFF	TGTGCCAGCACTCCCCAGGGCGGCCGAAACACTGAAGCTTTCTTT
TRBV6-6	TRBJ2-1	few	NA	CASSPLAVSAPNEQFF	TGTGCCAGCAGTCCCCTGGCGGTTTCAGCGCCCAATGAGCAGTTCTTC
TRBV18	TRBJ2-1	NA	TRBD1	CASSHSGTGGHEQFF	TGTGCCAGCTCACACTCCGGGACAGGGGGCCATGAGCAGTTCTTC
TRBV9	TRBJ2-1	few	NA	CASSVGPINEQFF	TGTGCCAGCAGCGTAGGACCGATCAATGAGCAGTTCTTC
TRBV10-2	TRBJ2-7	NA	NA	CASGDLSYEQYF	TGCGCCAGCGGGGACTTGTCCTACGAGCAGTACTTC
TRBV20-1	TRBJ1-5	NA	TRBD1	CSARGTGHSNQPQHF	TGCAGTGCTAGAGGGACAGGGCATAGCAATCAGCCCCAGCATTTT
TRBV12-3/TRBV12-4	TRBJ2-2	many	TRBD2	CASSLALAGPGTGELFF	TGTGCCAGCAGTTTAGCCCTAGCGGGGCCAGGAACCGGGGAGCTGTTTTTT
TRBV7-2	TRBJ1-4	NA	NA	CASSLVGGLRTNEKLFF	TGTGCCAGCAGCTTAGTTGGGGGGTTGAGAACTAATGAAAAACTGTTTTTT
TRBV2	TRBJ2-2	NA	TRBD1	CASSVAHYRGANTGELFF	TGTGCCAGCAGTGTGGCCCATTACAGGGGAGCGAACACCGGGGAGCTGTTTTTT